The rows below give T cell receptor beta chains drawn from one sample of a study of cytomegalovirus exposure and HLA in healthy donors. Only in-frame clones appear in the TCRdb table, and some are missing; sequencing was by immunoSEQ multiplex PCR. The sample consists of 200,000 or so clones, about 79% of them appearing once. Sequenced: PBMCs. The receptors were sampled from a woman aged 25 to 45 in good health and CMV-seropositive. The CDR3 runs from the conserved cysteine through the conserved F or W. The D gene is left open where the match is weak. Expanded clones get a size class; other rows say once, few or many, or leave the size out.

CDR3 protein: CASSLTPSGLSYEQYF
CDR3 DNA: TGTGCCAGCAGTCTAACGCCTAGCGGCCTCTCCTACGAGCAGTACTTC
D gene: TRBD2
V gene: TRBV5-6
J gene: TRBJ2-7
clone size: .

CDR3 protein: CSVENPVGSGGGKKQFF
CDR3 DNA: TGCAGCGTTGAAAACCCCGTAGGCTCGGGAGGTGGTAAAAAGCAGTTCTTC
D gene: TRBD2
V gene: TRBV29-1
J gene: TRBJ2-1
clone size: .

CDR3 protein: CASMYEAETGELFF
CDR3 DNA: TGTGCCAGCATGTACGAAGCGGAAACCGGGGAGCTGTTTTTT
D gene: .
V gene: TRBV9
J gene: TRBJ2-2
clone size: .

CDR3 protein: CSDRGNTEAFF
CDR3 DNA: TGCAGCGACAGGGGGAACACTGAAGCTTTCTTT
D gene: TRBD1
V gene: TRBV29-1
J gene: TRBJ1-1
clone size: .

CDR3 protein: CASSSGTSSRGTGELFF
CDR3 DNA: TGCGCCAGCAGCTCCGGGACTAGCAGCCGCGGCACCGGGGAGCTGTTTTTT
D gene: TRBD2
V gene: TRBV5-1
J gene: TRBJ2-2
clone size: once

CDR3 protein: CASIVGDLNTEAFF
CDR3 DNA: TGTGCCAGCATCGTCGGAGACCTGAACACTGAAGCTTTCTTT
D gene: .
V gene: TRBV6-1
J gene: TRBJ1-1
clone size: few

CDR3 protein: CASSSRGTGYEQYF
CDR3 DNA: TGTGCCAGCAGCTCCCGAGGGACAGGCTACGAGCAGTACTTC
D gene: TRBD1
V gene: TRBV7-2
J gene: TRBJ2-7
clone size: .

CDR3 protein: CASTTGQGEQPQHF
CDR3 DNA: TGTGCCAGCACCACCGGACAGGGGGAACAGCCCCAGCATTTT
D gene: TRBD1
V gene: TRBV7-9
J gene: TRBJ1-5
clone size: once

CDR3 protein: CASSQVAGAIYEQFF
CDR3 DNA: TGCGCCAGCAGCCAAGTAGCGGGAGCCATCTATGAGCAGTTCTTC
D gene: TRBD2
V gene: TRBV4-1
J gene: TRBJ2-1
clone size: .

CDR3 protein: CASTSQGTGSYEQYF
CDR3 DNA: TGTGCCAGCACCTCCCAGGGGACAGGGTCTTACGAGCAGTACTTC
D gene: TRBD1
V gene: TRBV6-5
J gene: TRBJ2-7
clone size: .

CDR3 protein: CASRPSGGGYGYTF
CDR3 DNA: TGTGCCAGCAGACCTTCAGGGGGTGGCTATGGCTACACCTTC
D gene: TRBD1
V gene: TRBV6-5
J gene: TRBJ1-2
clone size: once

CDR3 protein: CASSSPTGAKRASGNEQFF
CDR3 DNA: TGCGCCAGCAGCTCACCGACAGGGGCGAAGCGGGCTAGCGGCAATGAGCAGTTCTTC
D gene: .
V gene: TRBV5-1
J gene: TRBJ2-1
clone size: once

CDR3 protein: CASSEWGVDTQYF
CDR3 DNA: TGTGCCAGCAGTGAATGGGGGGTAGATACGCAGTATTTT
D gene: .
V gene: TRBV25-1
J gene: TRBJ2-3
clone size: .

CDR3 protein: CASSSGDWYEQYF
CDR3 DNA: TGTGCCAGCAGTTCAGGGGATTGGTACGAGCAGTACTTC
D gene: .
V gene: TRBV28
J gene: TRBJ2-7
clone size: .

CDR3 protein: CASSLSWDFHTGELFF
CDR3 DNA: TGTGCCAGCAGTTTATCGTGGGACTTCCACACCGGGGAGCTGTTTTTT
D gene: .
V gene: TRBV27
J gene: TRBJ2-2
clone size: .

CDR3 protein: CASSELRQGTEAFF
CDR3 DNA: TGTGCCAGCAGTGAATTAAGGCAGGGGACTGAAGCTTTCTTT
D gene: .
V gene: TRBV25-1
J gene: TRBJ1-1
clone size: .

CDR3 protein: CASSRGQGNTEAFF
CDR3 DNA: TGTGCCAGCAGCCGGGGACAGGGTAACACTGAAGCTTTCTTT
D gene: TRBD1
V gene: TRBV2
J gene: TRBJ1-1
clone size: .

CDR3 protein: CSVALAGGIGGQETQYF
CDR3 DNA: TGCAGCGTTGCTCTAGCGGGAGGAATAGGGGGCCAAGAGACCCAGTACTTC
D gene: TRBD2
V gene: TRBV29-1
J gene: TRBJ2-5
clone size: once

CDR3 protein: CASSQDPQGIYEQYF
CDR3 DNA: TGCGCCAGCAGCCAAGATCCGCAGGGGATCTACGAGCAGTACTTC
D gene: .
V gene: TRBV4-1
J gene: TRBJ2-7
clone size: .

CDR3 protein: CASSLVWTTAYNEQFF
CDR3 DNA: TGCGCCAGCAGCTTGGTATGGACAACGGCCTACAATGAGCAGTTCTTC
D gene: .
V gene: TRBV5-1
J gene: TRBJ2-1
clone size: .

CDR3 protein: CASSQSGSLYEQYF
CDR3 DNA: TGTGCCAGCAGCCAGAGCGGGAGTCTCTACGAGCAGTACTTC
D gene: TRBD2
V gene: TRBV6-1
J gene: TRBJ2-7
clone size: .

CDR3 protein: CASSSTPSGSTMKQFF
CDR3 DNA: TGTGCCAGCAGTTCCACCCCTAGCGGCAGTACAATGAAGCAGTTCTTC
D gene: TRBD2
V gene: TRBV6-5
J gene: TRBJ2-1
clone size: .

CDR3 protein: CASSVQWNTEAFF
CDR3 DNA: TGTGCCAGCAGCGTACAGTGGAACACTGAAGCTTTCTTT
D gene: .
V gene: TRBV9
J gene: TRBJ1-1
clone size: .

CDR3 protein: CASREQGFEKLFF
CDR3 DNA: TGCGCCAGCAGAGAACAGGGGTTTGAAAAACTGTTTTTT
D gene: TRBD1
V gene: TRBV4-1
J gene: TRBJ1-4
clone size: .

CDR3 protein: CASSLHGDTGELFF
CDR3 DNA: TGCGCCAGCAGCTTGCACGGAGACACCGGGGAGCTGTTTTTT
D gene: .
V gene: TRBV5-1
J gene: TRBJ2-2
clone size: few

CDR3 protein: CASSQDNNEQFF
CDR3 DNA: TGCGCCAGCAGCCAAGACAACAATGAGCAGTTCTTC
D gene: .
V gene: TRBV4-1
J gene: TRBJ2-1
clone size: .

CDR3 protein: CASCGRARTGELFF
CDR3 DNA: TGTGCCAGCTGTGGGAGGGCGAGGACCGGGGAGCTGTTTTTT
D gene: TRBD2
V gene: TRBV28
J gene: TRBJ2-2
clone size: once

CDR3 protein: CASRPVGGSTDTQYF
CDR3 DNA: TGTGCCAGCAGGCCGGTCGGCGGGAGCACAGATACGCAGTATTTT
D gene: .
V gene: TRBV5-4
J gene: TRBJ2-3
clone size: .

CDR3 protein: CATLLPGSYGYTF
CDR3 DNA: TGTGCCACTCTCCTGCCCGGGAGTTATGGCTACACCTTC
D gene: .
V gene: TRBV6-5
J gene: TRBJ1-2
clone size: .

CDR3 protein: CASSGPTGNTEAFF
CDR3 DNA: TGTGCCAGCAGTGGTCCGACAGGGAACACTGAAGCTTTCTTT
D gene: .
V gene: TRBV6-1
J gene: TRBJ1-1
clone size: .

CDR3 protein: CASSTRSVNEQFF
CDR3 DNA: TGCGCCAGCAGCACGAGGTCGGTCAATGAGCAGTTCTTC
D gene: .
V gene: TRBV5-1
J gene: TRBJ2-1
clone size: .

CDR3 protein: CASSSGLGDNEQFF
CDR3 DNA: TGTGCCAGCAGTTCAGGGCTAGGGGACAATGAGCAGTTCTTC
D gene: .
V gene: TRBV27
J gene: TRBJ2-1
clone size: .

CDR3 protein: CAWNTFGSGNTIYF
CDR3 DNA: TGTGCCTGGAACACTTTCGGGTCTGGAAACACCATATATTTT
D gene: .
V gene: TRBV30
J gene: TRBJ1-3
clone size: .

CDR3 protein: CASRPGTGPGNTIYF
CDR3 DNA: TGTGCCAGCAGGCCGGGGACAGGCCCTGGAAACACCATATATTTT
D gene: TRBD1
V gene: TRBV6-5
J gene: TRBJ1-3
clone size: .

CDR3 protein: CASSPPGGRKYEQYF
CDR3 DNA: TGTGCCAGCTCACCACCGGGCGGGAGAAAGTACGAGCAGTACTTC
D gene: TRBD2
V gene: TRBV18
J gene: TRBJ2-7
clone size: .